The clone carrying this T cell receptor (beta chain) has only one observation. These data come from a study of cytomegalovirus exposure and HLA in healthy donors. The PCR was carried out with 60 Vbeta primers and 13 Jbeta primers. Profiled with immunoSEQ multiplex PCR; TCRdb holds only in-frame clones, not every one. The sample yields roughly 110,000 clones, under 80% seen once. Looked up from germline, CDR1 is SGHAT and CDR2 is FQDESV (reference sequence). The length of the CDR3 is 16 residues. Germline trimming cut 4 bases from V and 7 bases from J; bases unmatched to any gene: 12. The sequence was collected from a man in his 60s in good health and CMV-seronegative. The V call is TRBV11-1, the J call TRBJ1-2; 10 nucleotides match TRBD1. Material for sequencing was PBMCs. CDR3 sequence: CASSSTTRQGARGYTF. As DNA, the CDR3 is TGTGCCAGCAGCTCCACTACGAGACAGGGGGCACGTGGCTACACCTTC.